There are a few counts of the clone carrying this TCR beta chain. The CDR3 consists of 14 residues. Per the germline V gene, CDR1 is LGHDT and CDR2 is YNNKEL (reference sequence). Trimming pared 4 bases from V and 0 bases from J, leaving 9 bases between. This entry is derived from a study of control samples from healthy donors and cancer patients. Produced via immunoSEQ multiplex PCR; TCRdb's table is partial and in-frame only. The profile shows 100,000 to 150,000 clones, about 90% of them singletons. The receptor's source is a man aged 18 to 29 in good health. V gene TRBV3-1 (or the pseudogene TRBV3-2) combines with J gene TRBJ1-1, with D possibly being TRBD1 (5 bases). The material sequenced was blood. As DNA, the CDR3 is TGTGCCAGCAGCCCGGGACTTATGAACACTGAAGCTTTCTTT. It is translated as CASSPGLMNTEAFF.